This entry lists 15 T cell receptor beta chains sequenced from one sample in a study of blood T cells in healthy people across ages. Next came a second PCR, run for about 6 to 11 cycles, which used a sample-barcoded 5' primer along with a J-beta primer mix. One entry per CDR3 protein, called by TCRdb with MiXCR from the 5' RACE reads. This sample has some 1.1 million distinct CDR3 sequences, with around two fifths found just once. Material: blood. These receptor sequences come from a man younger than 30 in good health.

This clonotype appeared a few times. This chain connects TRBV27 to TRBJ2-5, with TRBD1 identical over 10 bases. This CDR3 spans 14 amino acids. The germline CDR1 and CDR2 sequences are MNHEY and SMNVEV (reference sequence). V was pared by 8 bases and J by 5 bases, with 8 bases of the junction left unmatched. The CDR3 region is CASRRQGAFETQYF. The CDR3 DNA reads as TGTGCCAGCCGCCGACAGGGGGCATTTGAGACCCAGTACTTC.

The chain joins TRBV6-2 or TRBV6-3 to TRBJ2-1; perhaps D is TRBD1 or TRBD2 (5 bases each). The length of the CDR3 is 14 residues. V was trimmed by 2 bases and J by 10 bases, leaving 15 bases between them. Germline V gene sequence: CDR1 MNHEY, CDR2 SVGEGT. This CDR3 is CASSYGASPYEQFF. DNA for the CDR3: TGTGCCAGCAGTTACGGGGCTAGCCCCTACGAGCAGTTCTTC.

CDR3 protein: CASSSSTEDADTQYF. The CDR3 nucleotides are TGCGCCAGCAGCTCCTCTACAGAAGACGCGGATACGCAGTATTTT. The chain recombines TRBV5-1 with TRBJ2-3; D uncertain. With 3 bases removed from V and 6 bases from J, the gap between germline ends came to 17 bases. There are 15 residues in the CDR3. Germline assignment: CDR1 SGHRS and CDR2 YFSETQ.

This clonotype was observed a few times. This rearrangement joins TRBV27 to TRBJ2-1; the D is unclear. The CDR3 has 14 amino acids. Germline-derived CDR1 and CDR2 are MNHEY and SMNVEV (reference sequence). V was cut by 5 bases and J by 6 bases, with 14 bases left in between. CDR3 sequence (DNA): TGTGCCAGCAGTCCCCCTTCAGGCAGCAATGAGCAGTTCTTC. The encoded protein is CASSPPSGSNEQFF.

The chain recombines TRBV2 with TRBJ1-1; D call uncertain. The CDR3 is made up of 16 amino acids. V dropped 1 base and J dropped 6 bases, with 18 bases sitting between them. Germline CDR1 and CDR2: SNHLY and FYNNEI. CDR3 DNA: TGTGCCAGCAGTGAAGGATTGGGTGGACTTTCTGCTGAAGCTTTCTTT. This codes for CASSEGLGGLSAEAFF. Full variable domain (outside the CDR3, taken from reference TRBV2 and TRBJ1-1): EPEVTQTPSHQVTQMGQEVILRCVPISNHLYFYWYRQILGQKVEFLVSFYNNEISEKSEIFDDQFSVERPDGSNFTLKIRSTKLEDSAMYFCASSEGLGGLSAEAFFGQGTRLTVV.

This clonotype has more than one count but fewer than ten. The V gene is TRBV20-1, the J gene TRBJ1-2; D unclear. Trimming removed 3 bases at V and 0 bases at J, with 14 bases between. Per the germline V gene, CDR1 is DFQATT and CDR2 is SNEGSKA (reference sequence). CDR3 length: 15 residues. CDR3 loop: CSARKPGLTNYGYTF. For the CDR3, the DNA is TGCAGTGCTAGGAAGCCAGGCCTTACTAACTATGGCTACACCTTC.

The chain carries TRBV29-1 and TRBJ2-1; 11 bases are a match to TRBD2. The J segment lost 3 bases and the V segment lost 8 bases, leaving 12 bases of the junction unmatched. Germline-derived CDR1 and CDR2 are SQVTM and ANQGSEA. The CDR3 has 16 amino acids. The chain's CDR3 is CSIEGLAERDYNEQFF. CDR3 nucleotides: TGCAGCATCGAGGGACTAGCGGAACGAGACTACAATGAGCAGTTCTTC.

This clonotype has a handful of counts. The chain recombines TRBV4-1 with TRBJ1-2; TRBD1 aligns across 7 bases. The CDR3 loop spans 19 amino acids. In germline, CDR1 is MGHRA, CDR2 YSYEKL. Trimming removed 0 bases from V and 4 bases from J; junction bases left unmatched: 17. CDR3 DNA sequence: TGCGCCAGCAGCCAAGAACGTGGGTACAGGGGAGGAGTTAGCTATGGCTACACCTTC. Translation gives CASSQERGYRGGVSYGYTF.

This clonotype has only a few counts. This rearrangement joins TRBV6-6 to TRBJ2-1, with D possibly being TRBD1 (6 bases). Germline V gene sequence: CDR1 MNHNY, CDR2 SVGAGI (reference sequence). The CDR3 loop spans 12 amino acids. The germline V and J ends were trimmed by 0 bases and 14 bases, with 11 bases remaining between them. The CDR3 protein is CASSYSTGLEFF. CDR3 nucleotides: TGTGCCAGCAGTTACTCGACAGGTCTCGAGTTCTTC.

J is TRBJ1-6 and V is TRBV7-2, with D unresolved. The CDR3 covers 17 residues. CDR1 SGHTA and CDR2 FQGNSA come from the germline V gene. Trimming took 1 base from V and 6 from J, leaving 16 bases between them. The DNA of the CDR3 is TGTGCCAGCAGCTTAGAAGAGGGCCGGGTCGGTAATTCACCCCTCCACTTT. Amino acids: CASSLEEGRVGNSPLHF.

This rearrangement joins TRBV20-1 to TRBJ1-2; D not resolved. The CDR3 is made up of 13 amino acids. Deletions cut 2 bases from V and 0 bases from J, with 7 bases between. Germline V gene sequence: CDR1 DFQATT, CDR2 SNEGSKA (reference sequence). The CDR3 is CSARSRANYGYTF. The CDR3 DNA sequence: TGCAGTGCTAGATCCAGAGCTAACTATGGCTACACCTTC.

The V gene is TRBV20-1, the J gene TRBJ1-5, with D tentatively TRBD1 (5 bases). Germline V lookup: CDR1 DFQATT, CDR2 SNEGSKA (reference sequence). V lost 2 bases and J lost 6, with 11 bases in between. The CDR3 runs to 13 residues. CDR3: CSARPRDGQPQHF. The CDR3, as DNA: TGCAGTGCTAGACCCAGGGACGGTCAGCCCCAGCATTTT.

The rearrangement joins TRBV2 to TRBJ2-2; D unclear. V was pared by 2 bases and J by 0 bases, with 10 bases between. CDR1 and CDR2 from the germline V gene are SNHLY and FYNNEI. This CDR3 is built from 16 residues. CDR3 bases: TGTGCCAGCAGTGAACGCAGGCCCGCGAACACCGGGGAGCTGTTTTTT. Its translation is CASSERRPANTGELFF.

CDR3 DNA: TGTGCCAGCAGCGCCCACGGGGACTCCTACGAGCAGTACTTC. Its protein is CASSAHGDSYEQYF. The V gene is TRBV9, the J gene TRBJ2-7, with a weak D call TRBD2 (5 bases). The ends were cut back, 3 bases at V and 0 bases at J, with 10 bases in the middle. The CDR3 extends over 14 amino acids. CDR1 and CDR2 from the germline V gene are SGDLS and YYNGEE.

The chain links TRBV4-1 to TRBJ2-5, with no clear D. The end of the DNA fits TRBJ2-4 better, so the J call may be wrong. The CDR3 has 13 amino acids. The germline V gene encodes CDR1 MGHRA and CDR2 YSYEKL. The DNA for the CDR3 is TGCGCCAGCAGCCGGCTTCGAGACGACATTCAGTACTTC. As protein: CASSRLRDDIQYF.